Shown below are 11 T cell receptor beta chains from a single sample sequenced in a study of regulatory T cells in long-lasting Graves disease. Regarding time point: newly diagnosed GD, antithyroid drugs for less than 3 months. With RNA extracted from PBMCs as input, the TCR library was made. Construction of TCR beta libraries relied on iRepertoire HTBI primers and on Arm-PCR targeting CDR3 regions. A single record per CDR3 protein comes from TCRdb applying MiXCR to the multiplex PCR reads. The sample contains about 330,000 distinct CDR3 sequences, roughly 16% of which appear only once. The same sample was also studied in work on T cells in Graves' hyperthyroidism and ophthalmopathy.

The input for sequencing was peripheral blood mononuclear cells (PBMCs), taken at new diagnosis, from a patient treated with antithyroid drugs. These receptors were collected from a woman aged 18-29 years with Graves disease.

This clonotype was seen many times. The chain joins TRBV18 to TRBJ1-1, with a tentative D call TRBD1 (5 bases). The V end lost 3 bases, the J end lost 2 bases, and 13 bases lay between the germline ends. The CDR3 is 15 amino acids. Germline CDR1 is KGHSH and CDR2 is LQKENI. Here the CDR3 DNA reads TGTGCCAGCTCACCGAACGCGGGACGAAACACTGAAGCTTTCTTT. Protein sequence: CASSPNAGRNTEAFF.

The chain couples TRBV5-4 to TRBJ2-1; 10 nucleotides line up with TRBD1. CDR1 is SGHNT and CDR2 is YYREEE in the germline V gene (reference sequence). Trimming took 2 bases from V and 4 from J; bases not matched to a gene: 3. CDR3 length equals 15 residues. The CDR3 DNA follows: TGTGCCAGCAGCTTCCCGGGACAGGGGTACAATGAGCAGTTCTTC. Its protein product is CASSFPGQGYNEQFF.

This clonotype was counted many times. The V gene is TRBV5-1, the J gene TRBJ2-5, with no clear D. The CDR3 is made up of 15 amino acids. Germline CDR1 reads SGHRS; CDR2 reads YFSETQ. Trimming stripped 0 bases from V and 2 bases from J, with 11 bases between. The CDR3 region has the DNA TGCGCCAGCAGCTTGGGGGCTAAGAAACAAGAGACCCAGTACTTC. Translation: CASSLGAKKQETQYF.

V is TRBV30 and J is TRBJ2-1, with a tentative D call TRBD2 (5 bases). Trimming left V 0 bases short and J 6 bases short, with 6 bases between. CDR1 and CDR2 from the germline V gene are GTSNPN and SVGIG (reference sequence). This CDR3 is 12 amino acids long. The CDR3 region is CAWSVEGNEQFF. CDR3 coding DNA: TGTGCCTGGAGTGTTGAGGGCAATGAGCAGTTCTTC.

This clonotype was detected many times. The chain carries TRBV14 and TRBJ2-7; 7 bases align to TRBD1. Germline values: CDR1 SGHDN, CDR2 FVKESK. There are 15 residues in the CDR3. V lost 4 bases, J lost 1 base, and 7 bases stayed unmatched. The CDR3 protein is CASSPPGTASYEQYF. CDR3 nucleotide sequence: TGTGCCAGCAGCCCGCCCGGGACAGCGTCCTACGAGCAGTACTTC.

This clonotype has just a few counts. The CDR3 DNA follows: TGTGCCAGCAGCCGGGACAGGGAGGACAAGTACTTC. This sequence encodes CASSRDREDKYF. This sequence joins TRBV7-9 and TRBJ2-4, with 9 bases identical to TRBD1. This CDR3 is built from 12 residues. The V segment lost 5 bases and the J segment 14 bases; nucleotides outside the gene matches: 7. Germline loops: CDR1 SEHNR, CDR2 FQNEAQ (reference sequence). The variable domain in full, completed from reference TRBV7-9 and TRBJ2-4, reads DTGVSQNPRHKITKRGQNVTFRCDPISEHNRLYWYRQTLGQGPEFLTYFQNEAQLEKSRLLSDRFSAERPKGSFSTLEIQRTEQGDSAMYLCASSRDREDKYFGAGTRLSVL.

This clonotype was seen a handful of times. V and J are TRBV9 and TRBJ2-1; D ambiguous. The V and J ends lost 3 bases and 0 bases respectively, with 10 bases between them. The germline CDR1 and CDR2 sequences are SGDLS and YYNGEE. The CDR3 covers 15 residues. The CDR3: CASSELGTSYNEQFF. The CDR3 coding sequence is TGTGCCAGCAGCGAACTTGGAACCTCCTACAATGAGCAGTTCTTC.

There are many counts of this clonotype. The chain recombines TRBV28 with TRBJ1-5, with a possible D match to TRBD1 (6 bases). CDR1 and CDR2 from the germline V gene are MDHEN and SYDVKM. There are 16 residues in the CDR3. Trimming left V 5 bases short and J 1 base short, with 15 bases between. The CDR3 DNA reads TGTGCCAGCAGTGTAAAGGGGGGGAAGAGCAATCAGCCCCAGCATTTT. Protein: CASSVKGGKSNQPQHF.

This clonotype was detected ten times or more. The rearrangement uses TRBV15 and TRBJ2-7; 10 positions agree with TRBD2. CDR3 size: 15 residues. The germline CDR1 and CDR2 sequences are LNHNV and YYDKDF (reference sequence). Losses at the gene ends were 4 bases for V and 3 bases for J; bases not matched to a gene: 6. CDR3 bases: TGTGCCACCAGCACGCGGTCTAGCGGGAGCTACGAGCAGTACTTC. Residues: CATSTRSSGSYEQYF.

The rearrangement uses TRBV12-3 or TRBV12-4 and TRBJ2-3; TRBD1 might be the D (6 bases). V was clipped by 1 base and J by 2 bases, with 10 bases between them. This CDR3 spans 15 amino acids. The CDR3, as DNA: TGTGCCAGCAGTTTAGAGGGACATAACACAGATACGCAGTATTTT. Amino acids: CASSLEGHNTDTQYF.

This clonotype was observed a few times. The V and J genes are TRBV10-3 and TRBJ1-2; the D is unclear. The germline CDR1 and CDR2 sequences are ENHRY and SYGVKD. Trimming removed 7 bases from V and 7 bases from J, with 13 bases in between. The CDR3 contains 12 residues. CDR3 sequence reads: CAITGIGIGYTF. CDR3 coding DNA: TGTGCCATCACCGGGATCGGGATTGGCTACACCTTC.